This T cell receptor (beta chain) was documented in a study of T cell responses to AZD1222 COVID-19 vaccine. As concerns this clone: Its antigen is as yet unknown.

CDR3 length: 13 residues. The ends lost 5 bases at V and 7 bases at J; junction bases unmatched: 6. Germline-derived CDR1 and CDR2 are SEHNR and FQNEAQ (reference sequence). Study-wide points: CD4 TCRs linked to vaccination spanned spike, dominating at 160-218 and 743-854. The sample set comprised mostly white British donors with more females, and clonal diversity was possibly underestimated. Researchers took repertoire samples only after the peak T cell response had come.

The protocol was immunoSEQ multiplex PCR, while the TCRdb copy is restricted to in-frame clones and leaves out a portion. The sample holds roughly 180,000 clones, just over 90% seen once. This sequence joins TRBV7-9 and TRBJ2-5, with 8 bases identical to TRBD2. The input for sequencing was peripheral blood, taken on day 0 of AZD1222 vaccination. This TCR came from an adult in good health. The CDR3 spells CASSPRGGGTQYF. The CDR3 nucleotides read TGTGCCAGCAGCCCCCGGGGGGGCGGGACCCAGTACTTC.